A single sample gave rise to the 23 T cell receptor beta chains below, sequenced in a study of graft-versus-host responses after intestinal transplantation. Method: immunoSEQ multiplex PCR; TCRdb's copy keeps in-frame clones and lacks some. The profile shows around 90,000 clones, 80% to 95% of them singletons. Their specific antigens are unknown. Source: unstimulated CD8+ T cells sorted from spleen or lymph node cells, taken before transplant. These receptors came from a human donor who was the organ donor for an intestinal transplant.

The J gene is TRBJ2-7, the V gene TRBV27, with 9 bases matching TRBD1. In germline, CDR1 is MNHEY, CDR2 SMNVEV (reference sequence). This CDR3 is 15 amino acids long. V lost 3 bases to trimming and J lost 4 bases; unmatched junction nucleotides: 7. The DNA for the CDR3 is TGTGCCAGCAGTTTCGTGGGGACAGGGAGGTACGAGCAGTACTTC. It yields the protein CASSFVGTGRYEQYF.

This chain uses TRBV28 with TRBJ1-1, with 7 bases that match TRBD1. This CDR3 contains 15 residues. Losses at the gene ends were 3 bases for V and 1 base for J; bases not matched to a gene: 5. CDR1 and CDR2 (germline): MDHEN, SYDVKM. CDR3 region: CASSFEGARNTEAFF. The CDR3 DNA is TGTGCCAGCAGTTTTGAGGGGGCGAGGAACACTGAAGCTTTCTTT.

The rearrangement links TRBV19 to TRBJ2-7, with unresolved D. CDR3 length: 12 amino acids. V was clipped by 4 bases and J by 2 bases, with 6 bases between them. Germline lookup yields CDR1 LNHDA and CDR2 SQIVND (reference sequence). The CDR3 DNA follows: TGTGCCAGTAGTAGCGGAACCTACGAGCAGTACTTC. As protein: CASSSGTYEQYF.

The gene calls are TRBV9 and TRBJ2-7, with a possible D match to TRBD2 (6 bases). The V end was cut by 2 bases, the J end by 3 bases, with 18 bases between. Germline loops: CDR1 SGDLS, CDR2 YYNGEE. This CDR3 comprises 16 residues. The chain's CDR3 is CASSVFKYRGNYEQYF. As DNA, the CDR3 is TGTGCCAGCAGCGTCTTCAAATATCGCGGGAACTACGAGCAGTACTTC.

V gene TRBV9 combines with J gene TRBJ2-2; 13 bases fit TRBD2. This CDR3 has 18 residues. Germline assignment: CDR1 SGDLS and CDR2 YYNGEE. With 3 bases clipped from V and 7 bases from J, the junction kept 12 bases outside the gene matches. The CDR3 spells CASSGSPGLAGASGELFF. CDR3 bases: TGTGCCAGCAGCGGAAGCCCAGGACTAGCGGGGGCGAGCGGGGAGCTGTTTTTT.

The chain links TRBV10-1 to TRBJ2-1; 7 nucleotides agree with TRBD2. Trimming cost V 3 bases and J 2 bases; bases outside gene matches: 4. CDR3 length: 15 residues. Germline-derived CDR1 and CDR2 are WNHNN and SYGVQD (reference sequence). The CDR3 DNA sequence: TGCGCCAGCAGTGATGGGGGGACTACCTACAATGAGCAGTTCTTC. It is translated as CASSDGGTTYNEQFF.

The DNA for the CDR3 is TGTGCCAGCAGCTTAGCAGGGACTAGCGGCACAGATACGCAGTATTTT. Its protein is CASSLAGTSGTDTQYF. The V call is TRBV13, the J call TRBJ2-3, with TRBD2 identical over 10 bases. Germline lookup yields CDR1 PRHDT and CDR2 FYEKMQ (reference sequence). The CDR3 totals 16 residues. Trimming removed 1 base from V and 1 base from J; junction bases left unmatched: 2.

V gene TRBV15 combines with J gene TRBJ1-2, with a possible D match to TRBD1 (5 bases). V shed 5 bases and J shed 1 base, with 11 bases lying between them. The germline gives CDR1 LNHNV, CDR2 YYDKDF (reference sequence). CDR3 size: 14 residues. The CDR3 protein is CATSWGGDNYGYTF. CDR3 DNA: TGTGCCACCAGCTGGGGAGGGGATAACTATGGCTACACCTTC.

The V and J genes are TRBV4-1 and TRBJ2-7, with 9 bases identical to TRBD2. The CDR3 loop spans 15 amino acids. Germline CDR1 MGHRA, CDR2 YSYEKL. Trimming took 1 base from V and 2 from J; bases not matched to a gene: 3. The DNA of the CDR3 is TGCGCCAGCAGCCAAGGGACTAGCGAGACCTACGAGCAGTACTTC. Translated: CASSQGTSETYEQYF.

About this clone itself: The junction differs from germline at one of its ends, possibly a read error. The chain couples TRBV27 to TRBJ2-7; 8 bases map to TRBD2. This CDR3 comprises 15 residues. The germline V gene encodes CDR1 MNHEY and CDR2 SMNVEV (reference sequence). The CDR3, as DNA: TGCGCCAGCAAGCCCGCAGCGGGAGAAGGATACGAGCGGTACTTC. Its protein is CASKPAAGEGYERYF.

This sequence joins TRBV29-1 and TRBJ2-7, with TRBD2 matching 9 bases. The junction had 10 bases not matched to a gene; V was cut back by 6 bases and J by 4 bases. Germline V gene lookup returns CDR1 SQVTM and CDR2 ANQGSEA. The length of the CDR3 is 14 residues. The CDR3 DNA reads as TGCAGCGTGGAGGGTCTAGCGGGGACTTACGAGCAGTACTTC. Translation: CSVEGLAGTYEQYF.

The CDR3 nucleotides are TGTGCCAGCAGCGTAGCGCGGGGCCCCTCAGTGGACTATGGCTACACCTTC. It specifies CASSVARGPSVDYGYTF. The V gene is TRBV9, the J gene TRBJ1-2; D perhaps matches TRBD1 (5 bases). The germline V gene has CDR1 SGDLS and CDR2 YYNGEE. This CDR3 is built from 17 residues. V lost 0 bases to trimming and J lost 3 bases, with 18 bases between them.

The J gene is TRBJ2-7, the V gene TRBV4-2; 10 positions match TRBD2. The germline V gene encodes CDR1 LGHNA and CDR2 YNFKEQ. Germline trimming cut 1 base from V and 2 bases from J; bases unmatched to any gene: 8. The CDR3 is 17 residues long. Written as DNA, the CDR3 is TGTGCCAGCAGCCAAGTCAGCGGGAGGGGGATGGCCTACGAGCAGTACTTC. It encodes CASSQVSGRGMAYEQYF.

V usage is TRBV28 and J usage is TRBJ2-5; tentatively, D is TRBD1 (5 bases). Germline V gives CDR1 MDHEN, CDR2 SYDVKM. Between the trimmed V and J ends, which lost 7 bases and 9 bases, there was a span of 21 bases. The CDR3 has 14 amino acids. The CDR3 coding sequence is TGTGCCAGCACCAACCCCTGGGGCCCCAAGCCCCAGTACTTC. Translated, it gives CASTNPWGPKPQYF.

This clone was counted a single time. The V and J genes are TRBV4-2 and TRBJ2-1, with a weak D call TRBD2 (5 bases). The V and J ends lost 4 bases and 0 bases respectively, with 10 bases between them. The germline V gene has CDR1 LGHNA and CDR2 YNFKEQ. CDR3 length equals 15 residues. As DNA, the CDR3 is TGTGCCAGCAGCCGGGAGTTGAGCTCCTACAATGAGCAGTTCTTC. Translating gives CASSRELSSYNEQFF.

The chain employs TRBV4-2 and TRBJ2-5; D possibly corresponds to TRBD1 (6 bases). The end of the DNA is better explained by TRBJ2-7, so the J call may be wrong. Germline V lookup: CDR1 LGHNA, CDR2 YNFKEQ. This CDR3 has 15 amino acids. The CDR3 reads CASSQDLDSSYEQYF. CDR3 coding DNA: TGTGCCAGCAGCCAAGATCTGGACAGCTCCTACGAGCAGTACTTC.

This sequence joins TRBV9 and TRBJ1-2; 7 nucleotides align to TRBD1. Germline CDR1 is SGDLS and CDR2 is YYNGEE. The CDR3 extends over 12 amino acids. Trimming removed 1 base from V and 8 bases from J; junction bases left unmatched: 2. CDR3 DNA: TGTGCCAGCAGCGTACAGGGGGAGGGCTACACCTTC. Translating gives CASSVQGEGYTF.

The rearrangement links TRBV10-3 to TRBJ2-1; 10 bases are shared with TRBD2. This CDR3 has 15 amino acids. CDR1 and CDR2 from the germline V gene are ENHRY and SYGVKD. J gave up 5 bases and V 8 bases, and 9 bases lay outside the gene matches. The CDR3 is CAIALKRGGHNEQFF. The CDR3 bases are TGTGCCATCGCCCTGAAGCGGGGGGGCCACAATGAGCAGTTCTTC.

V and J are TRBV19 and TRBJ2-1; D is perhaps TRBD1 (5 bases). The germline CDR1 and CDR2 sequences are LNHDA and SQIVND (reference sequence). The CDR3 extends over 13 amino acids. Trimming took 2 bases from V and 6 from J, leaving 8 bases between them. The CDR3 region is CASSINQGNEQFF. CDR3 bases: TGTGCCAGTAGTATAAACCAGGGCAATGAGCAGTTCTTC.

The DNA of the CDR3 is TGTGCCAGCATAGGGGCGAGCGCTAACATTCAGTACTTC. This translates into CASIGASANIQYF. The chain recombines TRBV2 with TRBJ2-4; tentatively, D is TRBD1 (5 bases). The CDR3 has 13 amino acids. Germline lookup yields CDR1 SNHLY and CDR2 FYNNEI. Trimming cost V 7 bases and J 7 bases, with 14 bases left between them.

The chain uses TRBV2 and TRBJ2-5; 7 positions agree with TRBD1. Germline V gene sequence: CDR1 SNHLY, CDR2 FYNNEI. V was clipped by 5 bases and J by 5 bases; unmatched bases: 8. This CDR3 contains 14 residues. CDR3 protein: CASSPPRGQETQYF. The CDR3 nucleotides read TGTGCCAGCAGTCCCCCTCGGGGACAGGAGACCCAGTACTTC.

The genes are TRBV5-1 and TRBJ2-7, with D hard to call. The V end lost 4 bases, the J end lost 2 bases, and 7 bases lay between the germline ends. The CDR3 totals 12 residues. Germline V gene data show CDR1 as SGHRS and CDR2 as YFSETQ. The CDR3 reads CASSQSAYEQYF. In DNA, the CDR3 is TGCGCCAGCAGCCAGAGCGCCTACGAGCAGTACTTC.

The rearrangement joins TRBV7-2 to TRBJ2-6; no clear D. This CDR3 is 15 amino acids long. CDR1 is SGHTA and CDR2 is FQGNSA in the germline V gene. Between the trimmed V and J ends, which lost 3 bases and 0 bases, there was a span of 6 bases. The CDR3: CASSFWSSGANVLTF. The CDR3 DNA reads as TGTGCCAGCAGCTTTTGGAGCTCTGGGGCCAACGTCCTGACTTTC.